This is a list of T cell receptor beta chains from one sample in a study of blood T cells in healthy people across ages. One entry per CDR3 protein, called by TCRdb with MiXCR from the 5' RACE reads. Of about 1.5 million distinct CDR3 sequences in the sample, roughly 43% were seen once. Sequencing used blood. Receptors were obtained from a woman younger than 30 in good health. CDR3s include the opening cysteine and the closing phenylalanine or tryptophan.

v_call cdr3_aa
TRBV12-3/TRBV12-4 CASSFRGRNYEQYF
TRBV7-2 CASSFSRPLTGELFF
TRBV4-1 CASSQWGRSEAFF
TRBV14 CASSHGQTQYF
TRBV20-1 CSAGRAAQYF
TRBV29-1 CSVGDSYNEQYF
TRBV5-1 CASSKQSPQETQYF
TRBV7-2 CASSAPGTPSSYNSPPHF
TRBV9 CASSVAEGADTQYF
TRBV27 CASAGGGLYEQYF
TRBV7-2 CASTGEGGSYGYTF
TRBV25-1 CATKVTGGPKGEKLFF
TRBV7-3 CASSPTGSNEQYF
TRBV3-1 CASSDGLLVLAEAFF
TRBV5-5 CASSLTVPTSYGYTF
TRBV7-9 CASSPPSDAQGYGYTF
TRBV29-1 CSVLSGFDYGYTF
TRBV7-3 CASSTMGGEAFF
TRBV7-9 CASSLFGQMRDEKLFF
TRBV29-1 CSVEGISYEQYF
TRBV29-1 CSVWELAGANNEQFF
TRBV7-2 CASSLIGRGNEQFF